These 27 T cell receptor beta chains were all obtained from the same sample, sequenced in a study of T cell repertoires in cytomegalovirus infection. One entry per CDR3 protein results from TCRdb running MiXCR on the reads. The sample includes 200,000 to 250,000 distinct CDR3 sequences, around two fifths of them seen just once. For these receptors, no antigen is known. The sample consisted of CD8+ T cells from cultured PBMCs, taken from culture after CMV antigen stimulation. The source is a human donor in good health (CMV status not recorded). Some clones in this sample may be carry-over from other donors' samples.

This clonotype was observed a few times. The chain links TRBV10-3 to TRBJ2-3, with D tentatively TRBD2 (7 bases). The CDR3 has 14 amino acids. Germline V gene lookup returns CDR1 ENHRY and CDR2 SYGVKD. Trimming removed 4 bases from V and 5 bases from J, with 13 bases in between. The CDR3 loop reads CAISGRGAVDTQYF. CDR3 nucleotides: TGTGCCATCAGTGGTCGGGGGGCCGTAGATACGCAGTATTTT.

In this sample, this clonotype turned up many times. The genes are TRBV7-8 and TRBJ1-5; 7 bases are a match to TRBD1. The CDR3 runs 18 residues. Germline V CDR1 and CDR2: SGHVS, FQNEAQ. The ends lost 0 bases at V and 0 bases at J; junction bases unmatched: 8. The CDR3 sequence is CASSLARGPIYSNQPQHF. CDR3 coding DNA: TGTGCCAGCAGCTTAGCAAGGGGGCCTATCTATAGCAATCAGCCCCAGCATTTT.

A few counts support this clonotype. The chain links TRBV18 to TRBJ2-1; 7 positions match TRBD2. CDR1 KGHSH and CDR2 LQKENI come from the germline V gene. The CDR3 loop spans 16 amino acids. V lost 3 bases and J lost 0; bases outside the gene matches: 5. Here the CDR3 DNA reads TGTGCCAGCTCACCCGGCGGCGGGAGCTCCTACAATGAGCAGTTCTTC. Its translation: CASSPGGGSSYNEQFF.

This clonotype was recorded a few times. This sequence joins TRBV7-9 and TRBJ1-2, with D unclear. Germline CDR1 is SEHNR and CDR2 is FQNEAQ (reference sequence). The V and J ends lost 5 bases and 4 bases respectively, with 11 bases between them. The CDR3 runs 13 residues. The CDR3: CASSGSRSYGYTF. For the CDR3, the DNA is TGTGCCAGCAGCGGTTCCAGGTCCTATGGCTACACCTTC. Complete variable domain (other parts from reference TRBV7-9 and TRBJ1-2): DTGVSQNPRHKITKRGQNVTFRCDPISEHNRLYWYRQTLGQGPEFLTYFQNEAQLEKSRLLSDRFSAERPKGSFSTLEIQRTEQGDSAMYLCASSGSRSYGYTFGSGTRLTVV.

The chain has TRBV30 and TRBJ2-1; 10 bases match TRBD2. Germline V CDR1 and CDR2: GTSNPN, SVGIG (reference sequence). The CDR3 is 15 residues long. J gave up 6 bases and V 5 bases, and 10 bases lay outside the gene matches. The CDR3 here is CAWAISGTSANEQFF. The CDR3 nucleotides are TGTGCCTGGGCTATCTCCGGGACTAGCGCCAATGAGCAGTTCTTC.

The chain combines TRBV15 with TRBJ1-5, with D possibly TRBD1 on 6 matching bases. The CDR3 totals 18 residues. V lost 0 bases and J 0 bases, leaving 15 bases between the germline ends. The germline V gene encodes CDR1 LNHNV and CDR2 YYDKDF (reference sequence). The CDR3 region has the DNA TGTGCCACCAGCAGAGATTTTCACAGGGCCTATAGCAATCAGCCCCAGCATTTT. It translates to CATSRDFHRAYSNQPQHF. Variable domain in full (rest from reference TRBV15 and TRBJ1-5): DAMVIQNPRYQVTQFGKPVTLSCSQTLNHNVMYWYQQKSSQAPKLLFHYYDKDFNNEADTPDNFQSRRPNTSFCFLDIRSPGLGDTAMYLCATSRDFHRAYSNQPQHFGDGTRLSIL.

The V and J genes are TRBV27 and TRBJ2-2; the match to TRBD2 covers 10 bases. The CDR3 totals 16 residues. Trimming cost V 3 bases and J 7 bases; bases outside gene matches: 8. Looked up from germline, CDR1 is MNHEY and CDR2 is SMNVEV (reference sequence). CDR3 sequence (DNA): TGTGCCAGCAGTTTCGGGAAGCGGGGGGGTATCGGGGAGCTGTTTTTT. Translated: CASSFGKRGGIGELFF.

This chain links TRBV5-1 with TRBJ1-2; possible D gene TRBD1, 5 bases. Deletions cut 3 bases from V and 3 bases from J, with 18 bases between. Per germline, CDR1 SGHRS and CDR2 YFSETQ. The CDR3 extends over 16 amino acids. CDR3 sequence reads: CASSSPGGLSDYGYTF. DNA of the CDR3: TGCGCCAGCAGCTCCCCCGGGGGGTTAAGCGACTATGGCTACACCTTC.

The J gene is TRBJ2-1, the V gene TRBV28; no definite D call. Deletions cut 2 bases from V and 3 bases from J, with 8 bases between. Germline V gene lookup returns CDR1 MDHEN and CDR2 SYDVKM. The CDR3 loop spans 14 amino acids. The CDR3 sequence is CASSLIPLYNEQFF. The CDR3 bases are TGTGCCAGCAGTTTAATCCCCCTCTACAATGAGCAGTTCTTC.

There are a few counts of this clonotype. The chain carries TRBV28 and TRBJ2-7; TRBD1 matches 7 bases. The germline gives CDR1 MDHEN, CDR2 SYDVKM. Trimming cost V 5 bases and J 5 bases; bases outside gene matches: 3. The CDR3 consists of 12 residues. Written as DNA, the CDR3 is TGTGCCAGCAGTCTCGACAGGGACGAGCAGTACTTC. It specifies CASSLDRDEQYF.

In nucleotides, the CDR3 is TGTGCCAGCAATAACGGGCCCGGCACCGGGGAGCTGTTTTTT. This codes for CASNNGPGTGELFF. The chain is built from TRBV27 and TRBJ2-2; D gene uncertain. The CDR3 sequence is 14 residues long. With 7 bases removed from V and 4 bases from J, the gap between germline ends came to 13 bases. In germline, CDR1 is MNHEY, CDR2 SMNVEV (reference sequence).

CDR3 sequence reads: CASSPVLGSESPLHF. CDR3 sequence (DNA): TGTGCCAGCAGCCCTGTATTGGGGAGTGAGTCACCCCTCCACTTT. V usage is TRBV7-9 and J usage is TRBJ1-6; D uncertain. V was cut by 5 bases and J by 10 bases, with 18 bases left in between. CDR3 size: 15 residues. Per the germline V gene, CDR1 is SEHNR and CDR2 is FQNEAQ (reference sequence).

The CDR3 here is CASSEYLSQETQYF. The CDR3 nucleotides read TGTGCCAGCAGTGAATATCTTAGTCAAGAGACCCAGTACTTC. The chain employs TRBV25-1 and TRBJ2-5, with D unresolved. The CDR3 has 14 amino acids. V lost 0 bases, J lost 2 bases, and 7 bases lay in between. Germline V lookup: CDR1 MGHDK, CDR2 SYGVNS.

This clonotype was recorded a few times. J is TRBJ1-5 and V is TRBV19; a possible D gene is TRBD1 (5 bases). In germline, CDR1 is LNHDA, CDR2 SQIVND (reference sequence). V was trimmed by 5 bases and J by 0 bases, leaving 17 bases between them. The CDR3 runs 17 residues. CDR3 sequence reads: CASSPLATAYSNQPQHF. The CDR3 coding sequence is TGTGCCAGTAGTCCCCTAGCGACAGCCTATAGCAATCAGCCCCAGCATTTT.

This clonotype was found a few times. The chain links TRBV7-2 to TRBJ1-4; the match to TRBD1 covers 7 bases. This CDR3 comprises 17 residues. Germline CDR1 and CDR2: SGHTA and FQGNSA. V gave up 5 bases and J gave up 8 bases; unmatched junction bases: 17. The CDR3 bases are TGTGCCAGCAGCCCCGGGTTAAGGGACAGCCGGGGGGAAAAACTGTTTTTT. This translates into CASSPGLRDSRGEKLFF.

This sequence joins TRBV5-1 and TRBJ1-2; TRBD1 matches at 8 bases. The trim removed 7 bases at V and 8 bases at J, leaving 13 bases unmatched. The germline gives CDR1 SGHRS, CDR2 YFSETQ. The CDR3 extends over 14 amino acids. CDR3 sequence: CASRTGTGLGGYTF. CDR3 bases: TGCGCCAGCCGTACCGGGACAGGATTGGGAGGCTACACCTTC.

The chain carries TRBV6-1 and TRBJ2-1, with TRBD2 matching 8 bases. Per the germline V gene, CDR1 is MNHNS and CDR2 is SASEGT. CDR3 length: 16 residues. V lost 1 base and J lost 1; bases outside the gene matches: 3. This chain's CDR3 is CASSEEQRESYNEQFF. The CDR3 region has the DNA TGTGCCAGCAGTGAAGAGCAGCGGGAGTCCTACAATGAGCAGTTCTTC.

This clonotype has a count of ten or more. The rearrangement uses TRBV7-8 and TRBJ2-1; 10 bases align to TRBD2. CDR1 and CDR2 (germline): SGHVS, FQNEAQ. Losses at the gene ends were 1 base for V and 1 base for J; bases not matched to a gene: 7. The CDR3 covers 18 residues. CDR3 nucleotides: TGTGCCAGCAGCTTAGAGGGAGCAGCGGGAGGGTCCTACAATGAGCAGTTCTTC. It is translated as CASSLEGAAGGSYNEQFF.

This chain links TRBV10-3 with TRBJ1-5; possibly TRBD1 for D (5 bases). The V gene's germline CDR1 is ENHRY and CDR2 SYGVKD. V was cut by 2 bases and J by 4 bases, with 9 bases left in between. CDR3 size: 14 residues. The CDR3 here is CAISEDRPNQPQHF. The CDR3 region has the DNA TGTGCCATCAGTGAGGACAGACCGAATCAGCCCCAGCATTTT.

CDR3: CASSPAGVFYEQYF. CDR3 DNA: TGTGCCAGCTCACCAGCGGGAGTTTTTTACGAGCAGTACTTC. The rearrangement uses TRBV18 and TRBJ2-7, with 7 bases aligning to TRBD2. CDR3 length equals 14 residues. V was clipped by 2 bases and J by 4 bases; unmatched bases: 5. Looked up from germline, CDR1 is KGHSH and CDR2 is LQKENI.

This clonotype was picked up many times. This chain joins TRBV7-6 and TRBJ2-1; D is perhaps TRBD1 or TRBD2 (5 bases each). V was pared by 0 bases and J by 8 bases, with 8 bases between. CDR1 and CDR2 (germline): SGHVS, FNYEAQ. The CDR3 extends over 13 amino acids. CDR3: CASSLAMGDEQFF. The CDR3 DNA reads TGTGCCAGCAGCTTAGCTATGGGGGATGAGCAGTTCTTC.

V usage is TRBV20-1 and J usage is TRBJ1-5; 9 bases agree with TRBD1. The CDR3 consists of 17 residues. V trimming: 6 bases; J trimming: 7 bases; junction bases outside the gene matches: 19. Germline assignment: CDR1 DFQATT and CDR2 SNEGSKA (reference sequence). The DNA of the CDR3 is TGCAGTGCCCTGGGGGACAGGGTGAGATTGGGTGGACAGCCCCAGCATTTT. This sequence encodes CSALGDRVRLGGQPQHF.

This rearrangement joins TRBV7-3 to TRBJ1-2; tentative D call: TRBD1 (5 bases). Trimming left V 2 bases short and J 0 bases short, with 16 bases between. Germline CDR1 SGHTA, CDR2 FQGTGA. This CDR3 has 17 amino acids. The CDR3 reads CASSLRRGPSANYGYTF. CDR3 bases: TGTGCCAGCAGCTTACGAAGGGGCCCCTCGGCTAACTATGGCTACACCTTC.

A few counts support this clonotype. V is TRBV29-1 and J is TRBJ1-1; no reliable D call. Germline values: CDR1 SQVTM, CDR2 ANQGSEA. This CDR3 region has 10 residues. Trimming removed 8 bases at V and 7 bases at J, with 11 bases between. The DNA for the CDR3 is TGCAGCTCCTGGGATGATGAAGCTTTCTTT. Protein sequence: CSSWDDEAFF.

For this clonotype: The junction and the germline gene differ at one end; a read error may be behind it. J is TRBJ2-3 and V is TRBV4-1; D is unclear. Germline V gives CDR1 MGHRA, CDR2 YSYEKL. The CDR3 is 13 residues long. CDR3 DNA: TGTGCCAGCAGCCAAGATAGAGGTGATACGCAGTATTTT. Translating it yields CASSQDRGDTQYF.

This clonotype was seen only a few times. This chain joins TRBV7-9 and TRBJ2-5; TRBD1 matches at 8 bases. Germline CDR1 reads SEHNR; CDR2 reads FQNEAQ (reference sequence). Germline trimming cut 2 bases from V and 3 bases from J; bases unmatched to any gene: 8. CDR3 length: 16 residues. The CDR3 DNA is TGTGCCAGCAGCTTATTACAACAGGGGGGTAAAGAGACCCAGTACTTC. Translated: CASSLLQQGGKETQYF.

This clonotype was detected only a few times. The rearrangement joins TRBV10-3 to TRBJ2-2; D is uncertain. CDR3 size: 12 residues. Germline V lookup: CDR1 ENHRY, CDR2 SYGVKD. The V and J ends lost 7 bases and 7 bases respectively, with 10 bases between them. The CDR3 is CAIMVLDGELFF. The CDR3 nucleotides are TGTGCCATCATGGTGCTGGACGGGGAGCTGTTTTTT.